What follows are 21 T cell receptor beta chains derived from one specimen sequenced in a study of shared clonotypes between healthy human individuals. Some clones are missing from TCRdb's copy, which holds only in-frame ones; the method was immunoSEQ multiplex PCR. Of over 950,000 clones listed, 60% to 85% are singletons. Material: memory CD4+ T cells from PBMCs. As for subset: CD45RA-negative fraction. The receptors were gathered from a man younger than 35 in good health. Some clones in this sample may be carry-over from other donors' samples.

The chain uses TRBV5-6 and TRBJ2-1; D might be TRBD2 (6 bases). This CDR3 spans 15 amino acids. CDR1 and CDR2 (germline): SGHDT, YYEEEE. The V end lost 3 bases, the J end lost 6 bases, and 16 bases lay between the germline ends. The CDR3 nucleotides read TGTGCCAGCAGCTCGGTCGGCGGGAAGGGCAATGAGCAGTTCTTC. Translation: CASSSVGGKGNEQFF.

The chain employs TRBV12-5 and TRBJ1-1; D is perhaps TRBD1 (5 bases). This CDR3 has 12 residues. Germline CDR1 LGHNT, CDR2 FRNRAP. V was pared by 0 bases and J by 11 bases, with 10 bases between. The CDR3 is CASGLVEGQAFF. The CDR3 DNA sequence: TGTGCTAGTGGTTTGGTTGAGGGGCAGGCTTTCTTT.

This clone was counted a single time. The CDR3 coding sequence is TGCGCCAGCAGCCAAGGGGGGCCCGGGGACATTCAGTACTTC. Its translation: CASSQGGPGDIQYF. The chain links TRBV4-1 to TRBJ2-4; the D gene is possibly TRBD1 (6 bases). The CDR3 has 14 residues. Germline assignment: CDR1 MGHRA and CDR2 YSYEKL. Between the trimmed V and J ends, which lost 1 base and 8 bases, there was a span of 12 bases.

This clone was detected once. The V call is TRBV6-1, the J call TRBJ1-1; 10 bases match TRBD1. Germline assignment: CDR1 MNHNS and CDR2 SASEGT. The trim removed 6 bases at V and 6 bases at J, leaving 7 bases unmatched. CDR3 length: 14 residues. The CDR3 protein is CASSRDRGIAEAFF. The CDR3 bases are TGTGCCAGCAGCCGGGACAGGGGAATAGCTGAAGCTTTCTTT.

The CDR3 sequence: CAWSTGTYLGETQYF. The DNA for the CDR3 is TGTGCCTGGAGCACCGGGACCTACTTGGGAGAGACCCAGTACTTC. The chain has TRBV30 and TRBJ2-5; D possibly uses TRBD1 or TRBD2 (5 bases each). Germline loops: CDR1 GTSNPN, CDR2 SVGIG (reference sequence). The CDR3 contains 15 residues. V was cut by 3 bases and J by 4 bases, with 18 bases left in between.

The chain joins TRBV12-5 to TRBJ2-7; 8 bases agree with TRBD1. The CDR3 covers 16 residues. Germline assignment: CDR1 LGHNT and CDR2 FRNRAP. J lost 2 bases, V lost 4 bases, and 10 bases had no gene match. CDR3 sequence reads: CASGYGQGGSPYEQYF. In DNA, the CDR3 is TGTGCTAGTGGTTACGGACAGGGCGGTTCCCCCTACGAGCAGTACTTC.

The chain is built from TRBV28 and TRBJ1-2, with a possible D match to TRBD1 (5 bases). This CDR3 contains 15 residues. Germline CDR1 MDHEN, CDR2 SYDVKM. V lost 2 bases and J 4 bases, leaving 14 bases between the germline ends. This CDR3 reads CASSLSGAPIYGYTF. The CDR3 nucleotides read TGTGCCAGCAGTTTAAGCGGGGCGCCGATCTATGGCTACACCTTC.

This chain connects TRBV7-9 to TRBJ1-2, with D maybe TRBD1 (6 bases). Trimming removed 1 base at V and 3 bases at J, with 15 bases between. This CDR3 spans 16 amino acids. Looked up from germline, CDR1 is SEHNR and CDR2 is FQNEAQ (reference sequence). CDR3: CASSLDGGRADYGYTF. The DNA for the CDR3 is TGTGCCAGCAGCTTAGACGGGGGCAGGGCTGACTATGGCTACACCTTC.

This CDR3 is CASRPLRGARDQPQHF. For the CDR3, the DNA is TGTGCCAGCAGACCCCTCAGGGGCGCAAGGGATCAGCCCCAGCATTTT. V and J are TRBV28 and TRBJ1-5; the D gene is possibly TRBD1 (6 bases). CDR1 and CDR2 from the germline V gene are MDHEN and SYDVKM. The V and J ends lost 6 bases and 5 bases respectively, with 20 bases between them. The length of the CDR3 is 16 residues.

This CDR3 is CTSSQDYGRAGTTEAFF. CDR3 DNA sequence: TGCACCAGCAGCCAAGATTATGGTCGAGCCGGGACCACTGAAGCTTTCTTT. The chain combines TRBV1 with TRBJ1-1. TRBV1 is an annotated pseudogene. The CDR3 length is 17 residues.

The V and J genes are TRBV7-9 and TRBJ1-1, with D possibly TRBD1 on 5 matching bases. The CDR3 spans 14 residues. Trimming shortened V by 7 bases and J by 5 bases, and 17 bases separated the two germline ends. The germline gives CDR1 SEHNR, CDR2 FQNEAQ (reference sequence). CDR3 sequence (DNA): TGTGCCAGCACCGAACCTCGGGGGGTGACTGAAGCTTTCTTT. Protein sequence: CASTEPRGVTEAFF.

This chain uses TRBV19 with TRBJ2-7; 7 bases map to TRBD1. CDR1 and CDR2 from the germline V gene are LNHDA and SQIVND (reference sequence). The V gene end was trimmed by 5 bases and the J gene end by 7 bases; junction bases not matched to a gene: 11. This CDR3 has 14 amino acids. The CDR3 nucleotides read TGTGCCAGTAGTGCGGACAGGCCGGTGAGGGAGCAGTACTTC. Protein sequence: CASSADRPVREQYF.

As for this clone: A read error is possible here, since a much larger clone lies one base away. This chain joins TRBV5-4 and TRBJ2-5; 7 bases are shared with TRBD1. CDR1 and CDR2 from the germline V gene are SGHNT and YYREEE (reference sequence). The CDR3 sequence is 13 residues long. Trimming removed 4 bases from V and 5 bases from J; junction bases left unmatched: 5. CDR3 nucleotides: TGTGCCAGCAGCACGGGACAGAGGGAGACCCAGTACTTC. Translated, it gives CASSTGQRETQYF.

The chain has TRBV11-2 and TRBJ2-7, with 8 nucleotides matching TRBD1. V was clipped by 5 bases and J by 0 bases; unmatched bases: 9. Germline V lookup: CDR1 SGHAT, CDR2 FQNNGV. This CDR3 contains 16 residues. CDR3 amino acids: CASSNPRGRSSYEQYF. The CDR3 DNA sequence: TGTGCCAGCAGCAACCCCAGGGGGCGCAGCTCCTACGAGCAGTACTTC.

This chain connects TRBV19 to TRBJ2-7; tentatively, D is TRBD2 (5 bases). This CDR3 region has 17 residues. Deletions cut 5 bases from V and 2 bases from J, with 22 bases between. Germline CDR1 and CDR2: LNHDA and SQIVND (reference sequence). CDR3 sequence (DNA): TGTGCCAGTAGTGCTTCCAATCCGGTAGCGTATCCCTACGAGCAGTACTTC. It codes for CASSASNPVAYPYEQYF.

The rearrangement links TRBV7-9 to TRBJ2-7, with D possibly matching TRBD1 (6 bases). V lost 7 bases and J lost 6, with 10 bases in between. Germline V gene sequence: CDR1 SEHNR, CDR2 FQNEAQ (reference sequence). The CDR3 sequence is 11 residues long. The CDR3 region has the DNA TGTGCCAGCACAGGGGAGCTCGAGCAGTACTTC. Its translation: CASTGELEQYF.

The chain is built from TRBV27 and TRBJ2-1; D gene ambiguous. Germline V lookup: CDR1 MNHEY, CDR2 SMNVEV (reference sequence). The V end was cut by 5 bases, the J end by 4 bases, with 6 bases between. The CDR3 is made up of 12 amino acids. As DNA, the CDR3 is TGTGCCAGCAGTCTCATATACAATGAGCAGTTCTTC. Encoded protein: CASSLIYNEQFF.

The chain is built from TRBV30 and TRBJ1-3; no definite D call. Germline CDR1 reads GTSNPN; CDR2 reads SVGIG (reference sequence). The CDR3 covers 10 residues. V gave up 7 bases and J gave up 7 bases, with 8 bases separating them. As DNA, the CDR3 is TGTGCCTTACGGGATAACACCATATATTTT. Its protein is CALRDNTIYF.

The rearrangement links TRBV6-5 to TRBJ2-1, with 10 bases matching TRBD2. Germline values: CDR1 MNHEY, CDR2 SVGAGI. The ends lost 4 bases at V and 8 bases at J; junction bases unmatched: 5. CDR3 length equals 14 residues. CDR3: CASSSSGSTDEQFF. The CDR3 DNA reads TGTGCCAGCAGTTCTAGCGGGAGTACCGATGAGCAGTTCTTC.

CDR3 region: CASSPLRGGRADSYNEQFF. The CDR3 DNA is TGTGCCAGCTCACCACTTCGGGGCGGGAGGGCTGACTCCTACAATGAGCAGTTCTTC. The rearrangement links TRBV18 to TRBJ2-1; 9 bases line up with TRBD2. The J segment lost 0 bases and the V segment lost 1 base, leaving 10 bases of the junction unmatched. Per germline, CDR1 KGHSH and CDR2 LQKENI. The CDR3 is 19 residues long.

The chain links TRBV7-3 to TRBJ2-7; 7 positions agree with TRBD2. This CDR3 has 15 amino acids. From germline, CDR1 is SGHTA and CDR2 FQGTGA. V trimming: 5 bases; J trimming: 3 bases; junction bases outside the gene matches: 10. The CDR3 here is CASSLNLAEYYEQYF. The CDR3 coding sequence is TGTGCCAGCAGCCTCAACCTAGCGGAGTACTACGAGCAGTACTTC.